This entry is about one T cell receptor (beta chain). Its antigen remains unknown. This specimen comes from a study of Ad26.COV2.S vaccination and SARS-CoV-2 variants. Study findings and constraints: TCR breadth and depth estimates may have understated total T cell responses.

Measured with immunoSEQ multiplex PCR; TCRdb has only the in-frame clones, and not every one. The repertoire has roughly 180,000 clones, around 88% of them found once; the top ten carry approximately 6%. The receptor comes from a human donor who had recovered from COVID-19. The source material was peripheral blood, sampled after recovery from COVID-19.

The CDR3 reads CATWGGTSTDTQYF. The DNA for the CDR3 is TGTGCCACCTGGGGGGGCACTAGCACAGATACGCAGTATTTT. The rearrangement links TRBV10-3 to TRBJ2-3; weak D call: TRBD2 (7 bases). Trimming pared 10 bases from V and 0 bases from J, leaving 14 bases between. The germline V gene has CDR1 ENHRY and CDR2 SYGVKD. This CDR3 contains 14 residues.